This T cell receptor (beta chain) was profiled in a study of blood T cell repertoires in COVID-19. Trimming shortened V by 1 base and J by 6 bases, and 7 bases separated the two germline ends. The CDR3 length is 13 residues. Germline CDR1 SGHTA, CDR2 FQGNSA. Sequencing used immunoSEQ multiplex PCR; TCRdb keeps in-frame clones, though not all of them. The sample contains tens of thousands of clones, less than 90% of which appear only once. The receptor was isolated from a man aged 50 or older with acute or convalescent COVID-19. The chain links TRBV7-2 to TRBJ1-5; no reliable D call. Sequenced material: peripheral blood. DNA of the CDR3: TGTGCCAGCAGCTTAGGGCCTTTTCAGCCCCAGCATTTT. Amino acid sequence: CASSLGPFQPQHF.